This T cell receptor (beta chain) is drawn from a study of blood T cell repertoires in COVID-19. Study-level background: Samples came from the United States, Italy and Spain, spanning acute and convalescent COVID-19. PBMCs, B-cell-depleted T cells, or T cells were the source of the cDNA or gDNA that made up the material.

Original methodology: The authors estimated nucleated cell counts from reference gene primer amplification. Measured with immunoSEQ multiplex PCR; TCRdb has only the in-frame clones, and not every one. From that table come the V and J calls and clone size; the DNA was used to work out D and trimming. The sample shows approximately 75,000 clones, more than 80% of them seen only once. V was shortened by 3 bases and J by 7 bases, with 16 bases between the two germline ends. This CDR3 comprises 14 residues. From germline, CDR1 is SGHRS and CDR2 YFSETQ. Only one count was recorded for this clone. Material: peripheral blood. The clonotype originates from a man older than 75 with acute or convalescent COVID-19. The V and J genes are TRBV5-1 and TRBJ1-2, with D possibly matching TRBD1 (6 bases). In DNA form, the CDR3 reads TGCGCCAGCAGCTCGACAGGAAGTCTACGTGGCTACACCTTC. Encoded protein: CASSSTGSLRGYTF.